The source of this TCR beta chain is a study of T cells in Graves' hyperthyroidism and ophthalmopathy. RNA transcripts gave rise to amplified TCR beta CDR3 regions. First-round RT-PCR targeting the TCR CDR3 was performed with the HTBI primer set. MiXCR, applied by TCRdb to the multiplex PCR reads, yields one record per CDR3 protein. The sample records 300,000 to 450,000 distinct CDR3 sequences, roughly 13% being singletons. This clonotype was seen repeatedly, ten times or more. Germline V gene data show CDR1 as ENHRY and CDR2 as SYGVKD. The CDR3 sequence is 14 residues long. Trimming took off 4 bases at V and 6 bases at J, with 16 bases between the two ends.

Material: blood. The receptor's source is a woman aged 55-70 years with Graves' hyperthyroidism. The rearrangement links TRBV10-3 to TRBJ2-7; possibly TRBD1 for D (7 bases). The CDR3 sequence: CAISAAGGTVEQYF. CDR3 in DNA: TGTGCCATCAGTGCAGCAGGGGGGACCGTCGAGCAGTACTTC.